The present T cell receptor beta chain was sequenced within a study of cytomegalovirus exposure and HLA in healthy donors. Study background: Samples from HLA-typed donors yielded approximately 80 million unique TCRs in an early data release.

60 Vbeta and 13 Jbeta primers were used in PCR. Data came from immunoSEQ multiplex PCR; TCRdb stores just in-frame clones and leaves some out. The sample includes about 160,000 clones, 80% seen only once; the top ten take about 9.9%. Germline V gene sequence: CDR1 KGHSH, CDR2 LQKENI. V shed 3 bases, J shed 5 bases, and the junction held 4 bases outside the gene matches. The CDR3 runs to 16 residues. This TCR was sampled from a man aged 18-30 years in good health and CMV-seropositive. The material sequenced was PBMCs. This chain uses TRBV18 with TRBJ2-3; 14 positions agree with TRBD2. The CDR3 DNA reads TGTGCCAGCTCACCGGGACTAGCGGGAGTAAGAGATACGCAGTATTTT. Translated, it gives CASSPGLAGVRDTQYF.